Shown below are 26 T cell receptor beta chains from a single sample sequenced in a study of T cells in Graves' hyperthyroidism and ophthalmopathy. Amplification targeted TCR beta CDR3 regions from RNA transcripts. A first-round RT-PCR of the TCR CDR3 used the HTBI primer set. Using its own MiXCR run on the multiplex PCR reads, TCRdb lists one record per CDR3 protein. The data hold approximately 620,000 distinct CDR3 sequences, with around 13% observed a single time. Input material: blood. Receptor source: a woman aged 25 to 39 with Graves' hyperthyroidism that later progressed to Graves' ophthalmopathy.

This rearrangement joins TRBV5-1 to TRBJ1-4; TRBD1 aligns across 9 bases. This CDR3 has 15 amino acids. Germline V CDR1 and CDR2: SGHRS, YFSETQ. V gave up 4 bases and J gave up 7 bases; unmatched junction bases: 8. The DNA of the CDR3 is TGCGCCAGCAGCCCCGATCTGGACAGGGGTGAAAAACTGTTTTTT. Amino acid sequence: CASSPDLDRGEKLFF.

In its sample, this clonotype was seen many times. This chain links TRBV28 with TRBJ2-2; TRBD2 might be the D (6 bases). Trimming removed 7 bases at V and 10 bases at J, with 22 bases between. This CDR3 is built from 15 residues. Germline values: CDR1 MDHEN, CDR2 SYDVKM. The CDR3 nucleotides are TGTGCCAGCACCTACCCGGGAGCGGCAGGTGTGGAGCTGTTTTTT. As protein: CASTYPGAAGVELFF.

This clonotype was recorded many times. The CDR3 coding sequence is TGTGCCTGCCTACTTAACACTGAAGCTTTCTTT. The encoded protein is CACLLNTEAFF. V is TRBV28 and J is TRBJ1-1; D is unclear. The germline V and J ends were trimmed by 11 bases and 2 bases, with 9 bases remaining between them. The CDR3 sequence is 11 residues long. CDR1 is MDHEN, CDR2 SYDVKM, per germline.

Many counts were recorded for this clonotype. The chain has TRBV20-1 and TRBJ1-2, with 7 bases identical to TRBD1. Germline loops: CDR1 DFQATT, CDR2 SNEGSKA (reference sequence). This CDR3 contains 14 residues. V was clipped by 2 bases and J by 8 bases; unmatched bases: 11. The CDR3 protein is CSARQTGAGGGYTF. The CDR3 DNA reads as TGCAGTGCTAGACAAACAGGGGCCGGGGGAGGCTACACCTTC.

This clonotype was picked up a small number of times. The germline gene is not matched at one end of the junction; a read error may be the cause. The chain employs TRBV11-2 and TRBJ1-1; 8 nucleotides agree with TRBD1. CDR1 SGHAT and CDR2 FQNNGV come from the germline V gene. The CDR3 has 16 residues. CDR3 nucleotides: TGTGCCAGCAGCGGCAGGGGGCAGTTGTTCTCGCATAGAGCTCTCTTT. Translated: CASSGRGQLFSHRALF.

In its sample, this clonotype was seen many times. The rearrangement links TRBV30 to TRBJ2-3; TRBD1 is a possible D gene (5 bases). CDR3 length equals 11 residues. V gave up 2 bases and J gave up 5 bases, with 5 bases separating them. Germline CDR1 GTSNPN, CDR2 SVGIG (reference sequence). This CDR3 is CAWSRGDTQYF. In nucleotides, the CDR3 is TGTGCCTGGAGTAGGGGAGATACGCAGTATTTT.

This clonotype has at least ten counts. The chain combines TRBV7-2 with TRBJ1-6, with D perhaps matching TRBD1 (6 bases). The CDR3 totals 19 residues. Trimming left V 4 bases short and J 2 bases short, with 21 bases between. Germline CDR1 and CDR2: SGHTA and FQGNSA. CDR3 loop: CASSSRGARGQTYNSPLHF. The CDR3 DNA sequence: TGTGCCAGCAGCTCTAGAGGGGCCCGGGGGCAAACCTATAATTCACCCCTCCACTTT. Full variable domain (rest looked up from reference TRBV7-2 and TRBJ1-6): GAGVSQSPSNKVTEKGKDVELRCDPISGHTALYWYRQSLGQGLEFLIYFQGNSAPDKSGLPSDRFSAERTGGSVSTLTIQRTQQEDSAVYLCASSSRGARGQTYNSPLHFGNGTRLTVT.

The chain links TRBV20-1 to TRBJ2-3, with unresolved D. The CDR3 is made up of 15 amino acids. V was pared by 3 bases and J by 2 bases, with 15 bases between. Germline values: CDR1 DFQATT, CDR2 SNEGSKA (reference sequence). Here the CDR3 DNA reads TGCAGTGCTAGCGAATCGTCTGATTTCACAGATACGCAGTATTTT. Translation: CSASESSDFTDTQYF.

This clonotype was counted a few times. This chain uses TRBV5-6 with TRBJ1-5, with TRBD1 identical over 7 bases. Germline CDR1 reads SGHDT; CDR2 reads YYEEEE. This CDR3 region has 16 residues. Trimming took 4 bases from V and 2 from J; bases not matched to a gene: 9. The CDR3 nucleotides are TGTGCCAGCAGCCCCGCAGGGGGTTCGGGCAATCAGCCCCAGCATTTT. Protein sequence: CASSPAGGSGNQPQHF.

Many counts were recorded for this clonotype. V usage is TRBV12-3 or TRBV12-4 and J usage is TRBJ1-1, with D unclear. Trimming took 7 bases from V and 11 from J, leaving 20 bases between them. CDR3 length: 13 residues. CDR3 DNA sequence: TGTGCCAGCACCTCATGGGGTATGGGTCGGGCTTTCTTT. Its translation is CASTSWGMGRAFF.

The gene calls are TRBV6-5 and TRBJ2-5; D may be TRBD2 (6 bases). This CDR3 has 14 amino acids. V gave up 0 bases and J gave up 7 bases, with 12 bases separating them. Germline CDR1 is MNHEY and CDR2 is SVGAGI. The CDR3 bases are TGTGCCAGCAGTTACTCGGAACGGCGGGGGACCCAGTACTTC. This sequence encodes CASSYSERRGTQYF.

This clonotype has a handful of counts. The chain uses TRBV19 and TRBJ1-1; the match to TRBD1 covers 11 bases. Germline CDR1 and CDR2: LNHDA and SQIVND (reference sequence). The V segment lost 5 bases and the J segment 10 bases; nucleotides outside the gene matches: 9. The CDR3 is made up of 14 amino acids. Here the CDR3 reads CASSSDRGQHSAFF. DNA for the CDR3: TGTGCCAGTAGTTCGGACAGGGGGCAGCACTCAGCTTTCTTT. The full variable domain, its missing parts supplied by reference TRBV19 and TRBJ1-1, is DGGITQSPKYLFRKEGQNVTLSCEQNLNHDAMYWYRQDPGQGLRLIYYSQIVNDFQKGDIAEGYSVSREKKESFPLTVTSAQKNPTAFYLCASSSDRGQHSAFFGQGTRLTVV.

This clonotype was seen a handful of times. The chain uses TRBV20-1 and TRBJ2-7; 12 positions agree with TRBD2. The CDR3 totals 17 residues. After removal of 5 bases from V and 3 bases from J, the junction contained 14 bases not matched to a gene. Germline V gene lookup returns CDR1 DFQATT and CDR2 SNEGSKA (reference sequence). CDR3 coding DNA: TGCAGTGCTCGGACTAGCGGGATCAGATTCAAAAGCTACGAGCAGTACTTC. Translated, it gives CSARTSGIRFKSYEQYF.

This clonotype was seen more than once but under ten times. V and J are TRBV5-4 and TRBJ1-1; D gene uncertain. There are 14 residues in the CDR3. Germline V gene sequence: CDR1 SGHNT, CDR2 YYREEE (reference sequence). V was trimmed by 1 base and J by 1 base, leaving 8 bases between them. CDR3: CASSLSAANTEAFF. The CDR3 DNA sequence: TGTGCCAGCAGCTTGTCGGCAGCGAACACTGAAGCTTTCTTT.

This clonotype was recorded many times. J is TRBJ1-1 and V is TRBV20-1; TRBD1 is a possible D gene (6 bases). CDR1 is DFQATT, CDR2 SNEGSKA, per germline (reference sequence). The V and J ends lost 0 bases and 5 bases respectively, with 19 bases between them. The CDR3 sequence is 16 residues long. The CDR3 loop is CSARDRNRAWGTEAFF. CDR3 nucleotides: TGCAGTGCTAGAGATCGGAACAGGGCCTGGGGGACTGAAGCTTTCTTT.

V usage is TRBV12-5 and J usage is TRBJ1-2, with D hard to call. The germline V and J ends were trimmed by 1 base and 2 bases, with 11 bases remaining between them. The CDR3 extends over 15 amino acids. Germline values: CDR1 LGHNT, CDR2 FRNRAP. This CDR3 is CASGLDSRENYGYTF. The CDR3 DNA reads as TGTGCTAGTGGTTTGGACAGTCGCGAGAACTATGGCTACACCTTC.

In its sample, this clonotype was seen many times. The chain carries TRBV11-2 and TRBJ2-1; no clear D. This CDR3 comprises 17 residues. Per the germline V gene, CDR1 is SGHAT and CDR2 is FQNNGV. Trimming removed 2 bases from V and 6 bases from J, with 20 bases in between. Written as DNA, the CDR3 is TGTGCCAGCAGCTTATCAGGAGAAACTTGGATGACCAATGAGCAGTTCTTC. Translated: CASSLSGETWMTNEQFF. The whole variable domain, remainder taken from reference TRBV11-2 and TRBJ2-1, is EAGVAQSPRYKIIEKRQSVAFWCNPISGHATLYWYQQILGQGPKLLIQFQNNGVVDDSQLPKDRFSAERLKGVDSTLKIQPAKLEDSAVYLCASSLSGETWMTNEQFFGPGTRLTVL.

This clonotype was seen ten or more times. V gene TRBV18 combines with J gene TRBJ2-2; D is ambiguous. Germline CDR1 and CDR2: KGHSH and LQKENI. Trimming removed 6 bases from V and 6 bases from J, with 5 bases in between. This CDR3 spans 11 amino acids. The CDR3 DNA is TGTGCCAGCTCGAAAGCCGGGGAGCTGTTTTTT. Amino acids: CASSKAGELFF.

The table lists this clonotype with many counts. The rearrangement joins TRBV12-3 or TRBV12-4 to TRBJ2-1; D is tentatively TRBD1 or TRBD2 (5 bases each). V was clipped by 6 bases and J by 6 bases, with 12 bases between them. CDR3 length: 13 residues. The CDR3 here is CASSYGTSNEQFF. The CDR3 DNA follows: TGTGCCAGCAGCTACGGGACCTCCAATGAGCAGTTCTTC.

Comments on this clonotype: Possible read error: a much larger clone is one base away. The chain carries TRBV12-3 or TRBV12-4 and TRBJ1-5; a possible D gene is TRBD1 (6 bases). CDR3 length: 16 residues. The CDR3, as DNA: TGTGCCGGCAGTTTAGCGGTGGGGGCAATCAATCAGCCCCAGCATTTT. Translating gives CAGSLAVGAINQPQHF.

Concerning this clonotype: A read error may explain this, as a much larger clone is one base away. Written as DNA, the CDR3 is TGTGCCAGTAATATTATAGATGAAAAACTGTTTTTT. Residues: CASNIIDEKLFF. The chain recombines TRBV19 with TRBJ1-4, with no clear D. With 7 bases removed from V and 6 bases from J, the gap between germline ends came to 9 bases. Per germline, CDR1 LNHDA and CDR2 SQIVND (reference sequence). The CDR3 runs to 12 residues. The complete variable domain, with remaining parts taken from reference TRBV19 and TRBJ1-4, reads DGGITQSPKYLFRKEGQNVTLSCEQNLNHDAMYWYRQDPGQGLRLIYYSQIVNDFQKGDIAEGYSVSREKKESFPLTVTSAQKNPTAFYLCASNIIDEKLFFGSGTQLSVL.

This clonotype was counted many times. The chain links TRBV5-1 to TRBJ2-1; 8 positions agree with TRBD2. CDR1 and CDR2 (germline): SGHRS, YFSETQ. The CDR3 is 16 amino acids. Trimming removed 4 bases from V and 2 bases from J; junction bases left unmatched: 8. CDR3 in DNA: TGCGCCAGCAGCCCGTCCCCCGGGAGGGCCTACAATGAGCAGTTCTTC. Translating gives CASSPSPGRAYNEQFF.

The chain uses TRBV14 and TRBJ1-4; TRBD1 might be the D (5 bases). Germline V gene lookup returns CDR1 SGHDN and CDR2 FVKESK. V lost 4 bases, J lost 15 bases, and 12 bases lay in between. The CDR3 extends over 11 amino acids. The DNA for the CDR3 is TGTGCCAGCAGCCCCGGACAAAGGATGTTTTTT. Protein: CASSPGQRMFF.

This clonotype was counted at least ten times. The chain combines TRBV3-1 with TRBJ1-2; the D gene is possibly TRBD1 (5 bases). CDR3 size: 13 residues. CDR1 LGHDT and CDR2 YNNKEL come from the germline V gene (reference sequence). The germline V and J ends were trimmed by 4 bases and 7 bases, with 13 bases remaining between them. The CDR3 region is CASSRRRDGGYTF. CDR3 coding DNA: TGTGCCAGCAGCCGTAGGAGGGACGGTGGCTACACCTTC.

This chain joins TRBV20-1 and TRBJ1-2; TRBD1 agrees at 10 bases. This CDR3 has 16 residues. After removal of 2 bases from V and 6 bases from J, the junction contained 12 bases not matched to a gene. Germline CDR1 is DFQATT and CDR2 is SNEGSKA (reference sequence). The CDR3 region has the DNA TGCAGTGCTAGATCGACCGGGACAGGGGTGAAGAATGGCTACACCTTC. Its translation: CSARSTGTGVKNGYTF.

Many counts were recorded for this clonotype. V and J are TRBV28 and TRBJ1-5; a possible D gene is TRBD1 (6 bases). Trimming took 5 bases from V and 4 from J, leaving 18 bases between them. From germline, CDR1 is MDHEN and CDR2 SYDVKM. The CDR3 runs to 16 residues. The CDR3 region is CASSTLEEGGNQPQHF. In DNA, the CDR3 is TGTGCCAGCAGTACCCTCGAGGAAGGGGGGAATCAGCCCCAGCATTTT. Full variable domain (missing parts from reference TRBV28 and TRBJ1-5): DVKVTQSSRYLVKRTGEKVFLECVQDMDHENMFWYRQDPGLGLRLIYFSYDVKMKEKGDIPEGYSVSREKKERFSLILESASTNQTSMYLCASSTLEEGGNQPQHFGDGTRLSIL.